Listed below are T cell receptor beta chains from one sample, sequenced in a study of OX40 agonist ivuxolimab in advanced cancers. Using immunoSEQ multiplex PCR, the repertoire was profiled, and TCRdb retains in-frame clones only, with some absent. The top ten clones hold approximately 0.62% of a sample with approximately 60,000 clones, more than 85% of them seen once. Specimen: CD4+ or CD8+ T cells sorted from blood, collected in a trial of the OX40 agonist ivuxolimab. All receptors come from an adult with an advanced solid tumor such as melanoma, head and neck, liver or kidney cancer. Each CDR3 is given with its conserved first and last residue. The order of the fields is V gene, D gene, clone size, J gene, CDR3 protein, CDR3 DNA. A D gene is named only where the DNA matches it firmly. Clone size is shown for a subset of rows, as once, few, many or a class of expanded clone.

V gene: TRBV18; D gene: .; clone size: .; J gene: TRBJ1-1; CDR3 protein: CASSPQGDDTEAFF; CDR3 DNA: TGTGCCAGCTCACCCCAAGGGGATGACACTGAAGCTTTCTTT
V gene: TRBV27; D gene: .; clone size: .; J gene: TRBJ2-3; CDR3 protein: CAGMWGKGTDTQYF; CDR3 DNA: TGTGCCGGCATGTGGGGTAAGGGCACAGATACGCAGTATTTT
V gene: TRBV6-1; D gene: .; clone size: .; J gene: TRBJ1-1; CDR3 protein: CASSDRWGGTEAFF; CDR3 DNA: TGTGCCAGCAGCGACCGGTGGGGAGGCACTGAAGCTTTCTTT
V gene: TRBV20-1; D gene: .; clone size: .; J gene: TRBJ2-3; CDR3 protein: CSAWMQNTQYF; CDR3 DNA: TGCAGTGCTTGGATGCAAAATACGCAGTATTTT
V gene: TRBV28; D gene: .; clone size: .; J gene: TRBJ2-1; CDR3 protein: CASSRRDATSREQFF; CDR3 DNA: TGTGCCAGCAGTCGCCGGGACGCCACCAGTCGGGAGCAGTTCTTC
V gene: TRBV18; D gene: .; clone size: .; J gene: TRBJ1-5; CDR3 protein: CASSPPGSNQPQHF; CDR3 DNA: TGTGCCAGCTCACCCCCAGGGAGCAATCAGCCCCAGCATTTT
V gene: TRBV6-4; D gene: .; clone size: .; J gene: TRBJ2-5; CDR3 protein: CASYWTEYQETQYF; CDR3 DNA: TGTGCCAGTTACTGGACAGAGTACCAAGAGACCCAGTACTTC
V gene: TRBV18; D gene: .; clone size: once; J gene: TRBJ1-1; CDR3 protein: CASSPKQMEGNTEAFF; CDR3 DNA: TGTGCCAGCTCACCAAAGCAGATGGAGGGGAACACTGAAGCTTTCTTT
V gene: TRBV11-1; D gene: .; clone size: .; J gene: TRBJ2-5; CDR3 protein: CASSSQGRPQETQYF; CDR3 DNA: TGTGCCAGCAGCTCACAGGGACGACCCCAAGAGACCCAGTACTTC
V gene: TRBV19; D gene: .; clone size: .; J gene: TRBJ1-3; CDR3 protein: CASSPRGASSGNTIYF; CDR3 DNA: TGTGCCAGTAGTCCTCGGGGGGCGAGCTCTGGAAACACCATATATTTT
V gene: TRBV5-1; D gene: TRBD1; clone size: .; J gene: TRBJ1-4; CDR3 protein: CASSPTGATNEKLFF; CDR3 DNA: TGCGCCAGCAGCCCAACAGGGGCAACTAATGAAAAACTGTTTTTT
V gene: TRBV19; D gene: .; clone size: .; J gene: TRBJ2-6; CDR3 protein: CASSIGGQFSGANVPTF; CDR3 DNA: TGTGCCAGTAGTATAGGGGGGCAATTTTCTGGGGCCAACGTCCCGACTTTC
V gene: TRBV9; D gene: TRBD1; clone size: .; J gene: TRBJ1-2; CDR3 protein: CASSVGPTGGYYGYTF; CDR3 DNA: TGTGCCAGCAGCGTAGGCCCGACAGGGGGTTACTATGGCTACACCTTC
V gene: TRBV7-8; D gene: .; clone size: .; J gene: TRBJ2-7; CDR3 protein: CASSLGIEIYEQYF; CDR3 DNA: TGTGCCAGCAGCTTAGGAATTGAGATCTACGAGCAGTACTTC
V gene: TRBV29-1; D gene: .; clone size: .; J gene: TRBJ1-2; CDR3 protein: CSVETGSYGYTF; CDR3 DNA: TGCAGCGTTGAAACCGGGAGCTATGGCTACACCTTC
V gene: TRBV6-5; D gene: .; clone size: .; J gene: TRBJ1-2; CDR3 protein: CASSLDGNYGYTF; CDR3 DNA: TGTGCCAGCAGTTTGGACGGAAACTATGGCTACACCTTC
V gene: TRBV18; D gene: .; clone size: .; J gene: TRBJ2-3; CDR3 protein: CASSPTADTQYF; CDR3 DNA: TGTGCCAGCTCTCCTACGGCGGATACGCAGTATTTT
V gene: TRBV6-6; D gene: .; clone size: .; J gene: TRBJ1-5; CDR3 protein: CASSSGASNQPQHF; CDR3 DNA: TGTGCCAGCAGTTCAGGGGCCAGCAATCAGCCCCAGCATTTT
V gene: TRBV6-5; D gene: .; clone size: .; J gene: TRBJ1-2; CDR3 protein: CASSYSQHNYGYTF; CDR3 DNA: TGTGCCAGCAGTTACTCGCAACATAACTATGGCTACACCTTC
V gene: TRBV30; D gene: TRBD2; clone size: .; J gene: TRBJ2-5; CDR3 protein: CAWRGTSGGGTQYF; CDR3 DNA: TGTGCCTGGCGCGGGACTAGCGGGGGGGGGACCCAGTACTTC
V gene: TRBV28; D gene: .; clone size: once; J gene: TRBJ2-5; CDR3 protein: CASSLRGVETQYF; CDR3 DNA: TGTGCCAGCAGTTTACGAGGGGTAGAGACCCAGTACTTC
V gene: TRBV10-3; D gene: .; clone size: .; J gene: TRBJ2-2; CDR3 protein: CAISESEGELFF; CDR3 DNA: TGTGCCATCAGTGAGTCTGAGGGGGAGCTGTTTTTT
V gene: TRBV5-4; D gene: .; clone size: .; J gene: TRBJ2-7; CDR3 protein: CASSANSYEQYF; CDR3 DNA: TGTGCCAGCAGCGCCAACTCCTACGAGCAGTACTTC
V gene: TRBV2; D gene: .; clone size: .; J gene: TRBJ2-3; CDR3 protein: CASRGRSTDTQYF; CDR3 DNA: TGTGCCAGCCGGGGTCGAAGCACAGATACGCAGTATTTT
V gene: TRBV6-5; D gene: TRBD2; clone size: once; J gene: TRBJ2-1; CDR3 protein: CASSYETSGRYNEQFF; CDR3 DNA: TGTGCCAGCAGTTACGAGACTAGCGGGCGCTACAATGAGCAGTTCTTC
V gene: TRBV5-3; D gene: .; clone size: .; J gene: TRBJ1-2; CDR3 protein: CASSLGGSNYGYTF; CDR3 DNA: TGTGCCAGCAGCTTGGGAGGCAGCAACTATGGCTACACCTTC